The 6 T cell receptor beta chains below were found in one sample sequenced in a study of T cells after yellow fever vaccination. TCRdb used MiXCR to reprocess the 5' RACE reads, holding one entry per CDR3 protein. The sample has 250,000 to 300,000 distinct CDR3 sequences, 8.7% seen once. This specimen was CD4+ T cells sorted from PBMCs, taken 5 days after the yellow fever booster vaccination. The origin of the receptors is a man between 18 and 29 years old who received the YFV17D yellow fever vaccine.

This clonotype has a handful of counts. V usage is TRBV5-4 and J usage is TRBJ2-4; D call uncertain. V was shortened by 1 base and J by 3 bases, with 8 bases between the two germline ends. In germline, CDR1 is SGHNT, CDR2 YYREEE (reference sequence). This CDR3 is 14 amino acids long. The CDR3 DNA follows: TGTGCCAGCAGCTTGTCGGCTGTCAAAAACATTCAGTACTTC. It specifies CASSLSAVKNIQYF. Supplemented by reference TRBV5-4 and TRBJ2-4, the full variable domain reads ETGVTQSPTHLIKTRGQQVTLRCSSQSGHNTVSWYQQALGQGPQFIFQYYREEENGRGNFPPRFSGLQFPNYSSELNVNALELDDSALYLCASSLSAVKNIQYFGAGTRLSVL.

This clonotype was observed a handful of times. The rearrangement uses TRBV20-1 and TRBJ2-3, with a tentative D call TRBD2 (5 bases). Germline CDR1 DFQATT, CDR2 SNEGSKA (reference sequence). Trimming removed 6 bases at V and 2 bases at J, with 9 bases between. The CDR3 runs 12 residues. The CDR3 nucleotides are TGCAGTGCCCAACTAGACACAGATACGCAGTATTTT. Protein: CSAQLDTDTQYF.

This clonotype came up many times. The DNA of the CDR3 is TGCGCCACAGGAGGGGGAGACGAGCAGTACGTC. Protein product: CATGGGDEQYV. The rearrangement uses TRBV4-3 and TRBJ2-7; perhaps D is TRBD1 or TRBD2 (6 bases each). The CDR3 has 11 amino acids. The germline gives CDR1 LGHNA, CDR2 YSLEER. The ends were cut back, 10 bases at V and 5 bases at J, with 12 bases in the middle.

This clonotype was recorded many times. CDR3: CASSQQYTAEQYF. The CDR3 DNA follows: TGCGCCAGCAGCCAACAATACACGGCCGAGCAGTACTTC. V usage is TRBV4-3 and J usage is TRBJ2-7; unclear D gene. Trimming took off 2 bases at V and 6 bases at J, with 11 bases between the two ends. Per germline, CDR1 LGHNA and CDR2 YSLEER. This CDR3 has 13 residues.

J is TRBJ2-2 and V is TRBV2, with D hard to call. V lost 10 bases, J lost 0 bases, and 18 bases lay in between. This CDR3 comprises 16 residues. CDR1 SNHLY and CDR2 FYNNEI come from the germline V gene. This CDR3 is CATADDYGSNTGELFF. The CDR3 DNA is TGTGCCACCGCGGATGATTATGGGTCGAACACCGGGGAGCTGTTTTTT.

This clonotype was seen more than once but under ten times. The chain joins TRBV7-2 to TRBJ2-5, with unresolved D. Germline V gene sequence: CDR1 SGHTA, CDR2 FQGNSA. This CDR3 comprises 14 residues. The V gene lost 1 base and the J gene lost 6 bases, with 12 bases spanning the gap. Here the CDR3 reads CASSLVSSLQTQYF. The CDR3 DNA reads TGTGCCAGCAGCTTAGTCTCAAGCTTGCAGACCCAGTACTTC.